In its sample, the clone carrying this T cell receptor (beta chain) was seen a few times. The antigen is undetermined. This entry belongs to a study of identical twins. Study-level findings and limits: Potential partial confounding of zero-insertion analyses by invariant MAIT and iNKT cells was noted. Excess low generation probability was seen in twin-shared out-of-frame alpha sequences.

This CDR3 contains 17 residues. V was trimmed by 1 base and J by 7 bases, leaving 20 bases between them. Template switching created a universal primer site, and the cDNA included unique molecular identifiers. MiXCR was run by TCRdb on the 5' RACE reads, yielding one entry per CDR3 protein. The top ten clones hold around 1.6% of a sample with hundreds of thousands of distinct CDR3 sequences, around 12% of them seen once. The data were also submitted as part of a second study, on yellow fever vaccine responses in identical twins. That work contributes: Twins reportedly showed a vaccine T cell response that seemed partly convergent and partly personalized.

This clonotype was obtained from a woman aged 18-29 years in good health. The chain couples TRBV12-3 or TRBV12-4 to TRBJ1-5; D is undetermined. Sequenced sample: PBMCs. The CDR3 here is CASSLGSLEGPTQPQHF. The CDR3 DNA is TGTGCCAGCAGTTTAGGTAGTTTGGAGGGTCCTACACAGCCCCAGCATTTT.